This T cell receptor beta chain emerged from a study of T cell changes during pregnancy in multiple sclerosis. Profiled with immunoSEQ multiplex PCR; TCRdb holds only in-frame clones, not every one. Here the sample spans nearly 40,000 clones, about 90% being singletons. Per the germline V gene, CDR1 is LNHDA and CDR2 is SQIVND (reference sequence). V gave up 5 bases and J gave up 1 base; unmatched junction bases: 7. The CDR3 covers 15 residues. The sequencing here drew on CD4+ T cells from peripheral blood mononuclear cells, taken in the third trimester of pregnancy. This TCR was sampled from a female donor with multiple sclerosis, enrolled in a pregnancy study. The chain recombines TRBV19 with TRBJ1-1; 7 bases align to TRBD1. The CDR3 DNA sequence: TGTGCCAGTAGTCCGACAGGGTGGAGGAACACTGAAGCTTTCTTT. Translation: CASSPTGWRNTEAFF. Based on the CDR3 plus reference TRBV19 and TRBJ1-1, the full variable domain is DGGITQSPKYLFRKEGQNVTLSCEQNLNHDAMYWYRQDPGQGLRLIYYSQIVNDFQKGDIAEGYSVSREKKESFPLTVTSAQKNPTAFYLCASSPTGWRNTEAFFGQGTRLTVV.